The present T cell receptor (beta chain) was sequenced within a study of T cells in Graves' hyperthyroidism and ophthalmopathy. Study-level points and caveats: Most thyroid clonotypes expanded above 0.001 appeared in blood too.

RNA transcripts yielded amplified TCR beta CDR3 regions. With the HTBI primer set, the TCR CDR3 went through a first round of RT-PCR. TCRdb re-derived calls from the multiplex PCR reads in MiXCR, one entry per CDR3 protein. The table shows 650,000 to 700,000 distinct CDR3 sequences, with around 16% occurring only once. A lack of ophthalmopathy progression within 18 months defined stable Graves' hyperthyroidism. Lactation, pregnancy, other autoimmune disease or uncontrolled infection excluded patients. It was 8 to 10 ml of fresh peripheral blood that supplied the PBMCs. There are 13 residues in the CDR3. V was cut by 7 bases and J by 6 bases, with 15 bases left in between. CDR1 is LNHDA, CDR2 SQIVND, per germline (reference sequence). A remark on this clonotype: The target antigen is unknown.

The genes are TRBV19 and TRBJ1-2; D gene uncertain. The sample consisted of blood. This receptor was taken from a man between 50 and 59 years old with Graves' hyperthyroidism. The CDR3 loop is CASNPRREDGYTF. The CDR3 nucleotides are TGTGCCAGTAACCCGAGGAGGGAGGATGGCTACACCTTC.